This T cell receptor beta chain was obtained from a study of blood T cell repertoires in COVID-19. About the research overall: Nucleic acid was either cDNA or gDNA, and it came from T cells, B-cell-depleted T cells, or PBMCs.

Per the original methods: Amplification from reference gene primers served as the basis for estimated nucleated cell counts. Sequenced by immunoSEQ multiplex PCR; TCRdb stores in-frame clones only, minus some. Clone size and the V and J calls come from that table; the DNA yielded D and trimming. The table includes some 14,000 clones, around 78% detected once. The CDR3 totals 15 residues. CDR1 and CDR2 (germline): LNHDA, SQIVND (reference sequence). Trimming removed 3 bases from V and 7 bases from J; junction bases left unmatched: 9. The V call is TRBV19, the J call TRBJ2-1; TRBD2 aligns across 7 bases. This TCR was sampled from a man aged 35-49 years with active or convalescent COVID-19. The sequencing sample was made of peripheral blood. The CDR3 protein is CASSIFVGGSNEQFF. The CDR3 DNA reads TGTGCCAGTAGTATTTTCGTGGGGGGGAGTAATGAGCAGTTCTTC.